These 14 T cell receptor beta chains share one sample of origin, sequenced in a study of type 1 regulatory T cells. These receptors have no known antigen. MiXCR was run by TCRdb on the reads, yielding one entry per CDR3 protein. The table has 24,000 or so distinct CDR3 sequences, more than 45% seen once; the top ten hold 4% to 6%. The sequencing input was cultured T cells, either the whole culture or a sorted T cell fraction (not recorded which). The receptors shown here come from a human donor in good health.

Concerning this clonotype: The junction departs from germline at one end; a sequencing error may be responsible. This rearrangement joins TRBV15 to TRBJ1-5, with D tentatively TRBD1 (6 bases). Germline assignment: CDR1 LNHNV and CDR2 YYDKDF (reference sequence). This CDR3 has 16 amino acids. The DNA of the CDR3 is TGTGCCACCAGCAGCCTTAAGAGGGGGTACAATCAGCTCCAGCATTTT. It codes for CATSSLKRGYNQLQHF.

This clonotype was observed a handful of times. This chain joins TRBV7-9 and TRBJ1-1; D is unclear. V gave up 2 bases and J gave up 5 bases, with 9 bases separating them. The CDR3 length is 13 residues. Per germline, CDR1 SEHNR and CDR2 FQNEAQ (reference sequence). The DNA of the CDR3 is TGTGCCAGCAGCTTAAGTTCCCGAACTGAAGCTTTCTTT. Encoded protein: CASSLSSRTEAFF.

V and J are TRBV12-3 or TRBV12-4 and TRBJ1-2; D is undetermined. The CDR3 runs 13 residues. V dropped 5 bases and J dropped 3 bases, with 10 bases sitting between them. For the CDR3, the DNA is TGTGCCAGCAGTCGGGGATCGGACTATGGCTACACCTTC. Residues: CASSRGSDYGYTF.

The chain links TRBV27 to TRBJ1-5; the D gene is possibly TRBD1 (6 bases). The germline V gene has CDR1 MNHEY and CDR2 SMNVEV (reference sequence). This CDR3 region has 14 residues. Trimming removed 2 bases at V and 2 bases at J, with 7 bases between. CDR3 sequence (DNA): TGTGCCAGCAGTTTAGGGGGCGGCAATCAGCCCCAGCATTTT. Residues: CASSLGGGNQPQHF.

This clonotype is medium-sized within its sample. This chain connects TRBV7-9 to TRBJ2-5, with TRBD1 matching 7 bases. Trimming at V came to 0 bases and at J to 6 bases, leaving 7 bases not matched to a gene. The CDR3 sequence is 15 residues long. The germline gives CDR1 SEHNR, CDR2 FQNEAQ (reference sequence). In DNA, the CDR3 is TGTGCCAGCAGCTTAGCCCTTGCGGACAGGAAGACCCAGTACTTC. Its protein is CASSLALADRKTQYF.

V gene TRBV10-3 combines with J gene TRBJ1-1; perhaps TRBD1 as D (6 bases). Trimming removed 6 bases from V and 4 bases from J, with 12 bases in between. Germline V gene lookup returns CDR1 ENHRY and CDR2 SYGVKD. The CDR3 has 13 residues. CDR3 loop: CAIRPGEGTEAFF. DNA for the CDR3: TGTGCCATCAGGCCAGGGGAGGGCACTGAAGCTTTCTTT.

The J gene is TRBJ1-2, the V gene TRBV6-6; D may be TRBD1 (5 bases). The CDR3 runs 14 residues. V gave up 3 bases and J gave up 3 bases, with 11 bases separating them. Germline V lookup: CDR1 MNHNY, CDR2 SVGAGI (reference sequence). CDR3 protein: CASSYKGPDYGYTF. CDR3 nucleotide sequence: TGTGCCAGCAGTTATAAGGGGCCAGACTATGGCTACACCTTC.

The chain recombines TRBV12-1 with TRBJ2-3; the D call of TRBD2 is as the table states it, not checked on the DNA. TRBV12-1 is classified as a pseudogene. The CDR3 runs to 17 residues. Here the CDR3 DNA reads TGTGCCAGCAGCTTTAACGGGCCCCAAACCCACACAGATACGCAGTATTTT. Amino acid sequence: CASSFNGPQTHTDTQYF.

This chain links TRBV7-3 with TRBJ1-3; D is perhaps TRBD1 (5 bases). This CDR3 contains 13 residues. Trimming removed 5 bases from V and 7 bases from J, with 12 bases in between. CDR1 SGHTA and CDR2 FQGTGA come from the germline V gene. CDR3 in amino acids: CASSPGWGNTIYF. For the CDR3, the DNA is TGTGCCAGCAGCCCCGGGTGGGGGAACACCATATATTTT.

This chain links TRBV21-1 with TRBJ2-1; the table's D call TRBD2 went unverified against the DNA. TRBV21-1 is a listed pseudogene. The CDR3 loop spans 17 amino acids. CDR3 sequence: CASSMTSGGAGRDEQFF. In nucleotides, the CDR3 is TGTGCCAGCAGCATGACTAGCGGGGGGGCCGGACGCGATGAGCAGTTCTTC.

In its sample, this clonotype was seen a few times. This rearrangement joins TRBV6-6 to TRBJ2-7, with 7 bases lining up with TRBD1. Trimming at V came to 5 bases and at J to 1 base, leaving 11 bases not matched to a gene. Per germline, CDR1 MNHNY and CDR2 SVGAGI (reference sequence). This CDR3 is 16 amino acids long. The CDR3 region is CASSPRSDRASYEQYF. The CDR3, as DNA: TGTGCCAGCAGTCCCCGCTCCGACAGGGCTTCCTACGAGCAGTACTTC.

In this sample, this clonotype is medium-sized. V gene TRBV7-2 combines with J gene TRBJ2-2; unclear D gene. The length of the CDR3 is 13 residues. Trimming left V 3 bases short and J 8 bases short, with 10 bases between. Germline V lookup: CDR1 SGHTA, CDR2 FQGNSA. CDR3 nucleotide sequence: TGTGCCAGCAGCTTGTTACTGTTTGGGGAGCTGTTTTTT. The encoded protein is CASSLLLFGELFF.

In this sample, this clonotype turned up a few times. V gene TRBV6-1 combines with J gene TRBJ2-3; 9 bases align to TRBD2. The germline gives CDR1 MNHNS, CDR2 SASEGT. Losses at the gene ends were 4 bases for V and 1 base for J; bases not matched to a gene: 9. CDR3 size: 17 residues. Written as DNA, the CDR3 is TGTGCCAGCAGTGCTCGCCGCTTAGCGGGGGGCACAGATACGCAGTATTTT. Its protein is CASSARRLAGGTDTQYF.

The chain couples TRBV7-3 to TRBJ2-1, with TRBD2 matching 7 bases. Looked up from germline, CDR1 is SGHTA and CDR2 is FQGTGA. The CDR3 spans 15 residues. Germline trimming cut 5 bases from V and 6 bases from J; bases unmatched to any gene: 10. The DNA of the CDR3 is TGTGCCAGCAGCCGGCGGGGGTCTTCCCTCAATGAGCAGTTCTTC. Translating gives CASSRRGSSLNEQFF.